This T cell receptor beta chain was captured in a study of blood T cell repertoires in COVID-19. The length of the CDR3 is 14 residues. V lost 4 bases and J lost 0, with 10 bases in between. Germline CDR1 SEHNR, CDR2 FQNEAQ (reference sequence). The protocol was immunoSEQ multiplex PCR, while the TCRdb copy is restricted to in-frame clones and leaves out a portion. The table has around 250,000 clones, 86% seen once. Sequenced input: peripheral blood. The chain combines TRBV7-9 with TRBJ2-7; D possibly corresponds to TRBD1 (5 bases). The receptor was isolated from an elderly woman with COVID-19, enrolled during active disease. Here the CDR3 DNA reads TGTGCCAGCAGCTCCTTGGGGCGCTCCTACGAGCAGTACTTC. Protein: CASSSLGRSYEQYF.